This T cell receptor (beta chain) was sequenced in a study of somatic mutations in cytotoxic T cells in rheumatoid arthritis. Deletions cut 4 bases from V and 4 bases from J, with 11 bases between. The CDR3 loop spans 13 amino acids. Germline CDR1 and CDR2: SQVTM and ANQGSEA. The repertoire was sequenced with immunoSEQ multiplex PCR; TCRdb's copy has only in-frame clones and lacks some. The sample carries tens of thousands of clones, roughly 86% recorded once. This clonotype was sampled from an adult with rheumatoid arthritis. Sequenced: CD8+ T cells sorted from blood. The chain carries TRBV29-1 and TRBJ2-1; a possible D gene is TRBD2 (6 bases). Written as DNA, the CDR3 is TGCAGCGTTGGCCGGGAGAGGTACAATGAGCAGTTCTTC. This gives the protein CSVGRERYNEQFF.